Following are 25 T cell receptor beta chains from one sample sequenced in a study of CD8 T cells in Susac syndrome. The authors reverse transcribed about 0.5 to 1 ug RNA with random hexamers. MiXCR was run by TCRdb on the immunoSEQ multiplex PCR reads, yielding one entry per CDR3 protein. The data show roughly 180,000 distinct CDR3 sequences, with about 95% seen just once and more than 0.1% held by the top ten. Sequencing used CD4+ T cells from PBMCs. The receptor set was obtained from a human donor in good health.

The chain combines TRBV5-1 with TRBJ2-5; 7 positions agree with TRBD2. After removal of 3 bases from V and 2 bases from J, the junction contained 4 bases not matched to a gene. Germline lookup yields CDR1 SGHRS and CDR2 YFSETQ. This CDR3 contains 14 residues. The CDR3 sequence: CASSSTSAQETQYF. The CDR3 bases are TGCGCCAGCAGCTCCACTAGCGCTCAAGAGACCCAGTACTTC.

V gene TRBV7-9 combines with J gene TRBJ2-1; no definite D call. CDR3 length: 14 residues. V dropped 7 bases and J dropped 6 bases, with 16 bases sitting between them. Germline V gene sequence: CDR1 SEHNR, CDR2 FQNEAQ (reference sequence). CDR3 loop: CASTETESTNEQFF. The CDR3 nucleotides are TGTGCCAGCACAGAGACCGAGTCAACCAATGAGCAGTTCTTC. Looking up the rest from reference TRBV7-9 and TRBJ2-1 gives the full variable domain: DTGVSQNPRHKITKRGQNVTFRCDPISEHNRLYWYRQTLGQGPEFLTYFQNEAQLEKSRLLSDRFSAERPKGSFSTLEIQRTEQGDSAMYLCASTETESTNEQFFGPGTRLTVL.

This clonotype was found once. The rearrangement links TRBV29-1 to TRBJ1-2, with D possibly matching TRBD1 (6 bases). The CDR3 contains 12 residues. V was trimmed by 3 bases and J by 7 bases, leaving 12 bases between them. The germline V gene has CDR1 SQVTM and CDR2 ANQGSEA. CDR3 loop: CSVESGALGYTF. Written as DNA, the CDR3 is TGCAGCGTTGAGTCGGGGGCGCTTGGCTACACCTTC.

This rearrangement joins TRBV5-1 to TRBJ2-7; D call uncertain. In germline, CDR1 is SGHRS, CDR2 YFSETQ. CDR3 size: 14 residues. Trimming removed 4 bases from V and 2 bases from J, with 13 bases in between. Here the CDR3 reads CASSPAVHAYEQYF. CDR3 nucleotides: TGCGCCAGCAGCCCGGCCGTCCACGCCTACGAGCAGTACTTC. Supplemented by reference TRBV5-1 and TRBJ2-7, the full variable domain reads KAGVTQTPRYLIKTRGQQVTLSCSPISGHRSVSWYQQTPGQGLQFLFEYFSETQRNKGNFPGRFSGRQFSNSRSEMNVSTLELGDSALYLCASSPAVHAYEQYFGPGTRLTVT.

This clonotype was seen once. The chain combines TRBV28 with TRBJ2-7; D unresolved. CDR3 length equals 12 residues. The V gene's germline CDR1 is MDHEN and CDR2 SYDVKM. V gave up 5 bases and J gave up 3 bases, with 8 bases separating them. DNA of the CDR3: TGTGCCAGCAGTCCCCAAATCTACGAGCAGTACTTC. Protein product: CASSPQIYEQYF.

This rearrangement joins TRBV12-3 or TRBV12-4 to TRBJ2-7; D is ambiguous. This CDR3 comprises 11 residues. The V gene lost 2 bases and the J gene lost 3 bases, with 2 bases spanning the gap. The DNA of the CDR3 is TGTGCCAGCAGTTTATACTACGAGCAGTACTTC. It encodes CASSLYYEQYF.

The chain carries TRBV9 and TRBJ2-1; D not resolved. CDR1 is SGDLS, CDR2 YYNGEE, per germline. This CDR3 is built from 15 residues. V dropped 4 bases and J dropped 2 bases, with 13 bases sitting between them. The DNA for the CDR3 is TGTGCCAGCAGCACATTGGGCGGTGCCTACAATGAGCAGTTCTTC. Translated, it gives CASSTLGGAYNEQFF.

CDR3: CASSSGPQPQHF. CDR3 DNA: TGTGCCAGCAGTTCCGGACCTCAGCCCCAGCATTTT. The V and J genes are TRBV12-3 or TRBV12-4 and TRBJ1-5, with no clear D. The CDR3 covers 12 residues. V was clipped by 4 bases and J by 6 bases, with 7 bases between them.

The chain carries TRBV3-1 and TRBJ2-3; D is perhaps TRBD2 (6 bases). V lost 3 bases to trimming and J lost 4 bases, with 14 bases between them. CDR1 LGHDT and CDR2 YNNKEL come from the germline V gene (reference sequence). This CDR3 is 15 amino acids long. As DNA, the CDR3 is TGTGCCAGCAGCCATAGCGGTGAGGCTGCAGATACGCAGTATTTT. Residues: CASSHSGEAADTQYF.

V is TRBV4-3 and J is TRBJ2-7, with a weak D call TRBD2 (6 bases). V gave up 0 bases and J gave up 7 bases, with 13 bases separating them. The V gene's germline CDR1 is LGHNA and CDR2 YSLEER. The CDR3 length is 14 residues. CDR3 sequence: CASSQESGAGEQYF. The CDR3 nucleotides read TGCGCCAGCAGCCAAGAGTCTGGGGCGGGGGAGCAGTACTTC.

The chain recombines TRBV28 with TRBJ2-1; D is uncertain. Per the germline V gene, CDR1 is MDHEN and CDR2 is SYDVKM. The CDR3 has 15 residues. Trimming removed 8 bases at V and 1 base at J, with 15 bases between. The CDR3 DNA is TGTGCCAGCGGCTTTGCAGGATTTTCCTACAATGAGCAGTTCTTC. It yields the protein CASGFAGFSYNEQFF.

The chain carries TRBV29-1 and TRBJ1-1; D perhaps matches TRBD1 (6 bases). The CDR3 runs 14 residues. From germline, CDR1 is SQVTM and CDR2 ANQGSEA. V was shortened by 5 bases and J by 6 bases, with 19 bases between the two germline ends. The CDR3 DNA is TGCAGCGTTAAGAGGGGGGGTCTCCTCCCTGAAGCTTTCTTT. This translates into CSVKRGGLLPEAFF.

V gene TRBV30 combines with J gene TRBJ1-2, with 8 bases matching TRBD1. Germline CDR1 reads GTSNPN; CDR2 reads SVGIG (reference sequence). The junction had 12 bases not matched to a gene; V was cut back by 1 base and J by 8 bases. The CDR3 runs to 15 residues. In nucleotides, the CDR3 is TGTGCCTGGAGTGGGACAGGGAGGTCCTGGAAGGGCTACACCTTC. Translated: CAWSGTGRSWKGYTF.

This rearrangement joins TRBV11-1 to TRBJ2-1; D is unresolved. Germline assignment: CDR1 SGHAT and CDR2 FQDESV (reference sequence). The germline V and J ends were trimmed by 2 bases and 7 bases, with 9 bases remaining between them. CDR3 size: 13 residues. Here the CDR3 DNA reads TGTGCCAGCAGCTTAAGACCCGGGAATGAGCAGTTCTTC. Residues: CASSLRPGNEQFF.

V usage is TRBV10-2 and J usage is TRBJ2-3, with 14 bases aligning to TRBD2. Germline CDR1 is WSHSY and CDR2 is SAAADI. This CDR3 is built from 17 residues. V was clipped by 3 bases and J by 9 bases; unmatched bases: 11. The CDR3 sequence: CASSEWTSGRRGNTQYF. As DNA, the CDR3 is TGCGCCAGCAGTGAATGGACTAGCGGGAGGAGGGGGAACACGCAGTATTTT.

The gene calls are TRBV24-1 and TRBJ2-1; D unresolved. V was pared by 7 bases and J by 9 bases, with 3 bases between. CDR1 KGHDR and CDR2 SFDVKD come from the germline V gene. This CDR3 spans 9 amino acids. Here the CDR3 reads CATRGEQFF. The CDR3 nucleotides are TGTGCCACCAGGGGTGAGCAGTTCTTC.

The J gene is TRBJ1-2, the V gene TRBV7-2, with TRBD1 identical over 9 bases. With 2 bases clipped from V and 5 bases from J, the junction kept 6 bases outside the gene matches. Per germline, CDR1 SGHTA and CDR2 FQGNSA. This CDR3 comprises 15 residues. CDR3 protein: CASSLRTGAQYGYTF. The CDR3 bases are TGTGCCAGCAGCTTAAGGACAGGGGCACAATATGGCTACACCTTC.

CDR3 residues: CAIRTETGGELFF. The CDR3 coding sequence is TGTGCCATCCGGACCGAAACGGGCGGGGAGCTGTTTTTT. The J gene is TRBJ2-2, the V gene TRBV28, with D unclear. The CDR3 consists of 13 residues. Germline V lookup: CDR1 MDHEN, CDR2 SYDVKM. The V gene lost 10 bases and the J gene lost 7 bases, with 16 bases spanning the gap.

The V and J genes are TRBV7-2 and TRBJ2-5; the D is unclear. V gave up 2 bases and J gave up 9 bases, with 7 bases separating them. The CDR3 spans 11 residues. CDR1 and CDR2 (germline): SGHTA, FQGNSA. Here the CDR3 reads CASSLSLAQYF. CDR3 DNA sequence: TGTGCCAGCAGCTTATCCCTAGCCCAGTACTTC.

The chain couples TRBV29-1 to TRBJ2-3; 11 bases match TRBD1. From germline, CDR1 is SQVTM and CDR2 ANQGSEA. With V trimmed by 7 bases and J by 1 base, 4 bases remained unmatched. The CDR3 totals 14 residues. In DNA, the CDR3 is TGCAGCGAGGGACAGGGGGAGGGCACAGATACGCAGTATTTT. It encodes CSEGQGEGTDTQYF.

The chain employs TRBV29-1 and TRBJ2-2; TRBD1 agrees at 10 bases. The CDR3 is 15 residues long. Trimming cost V 6 bases and J 6 bases; bases outside gene matches: 10. Germline V CDR1 and CDR2: SQVTM, ANQGSEA. The CDR3 reads CSVSDRGWISGELFF. CDR3 DNA: TGCAGCGTCTCGGACAGGGGGTGGATCTCCGGGGAGCTGTTTTTT.

The chain combines TRBV28 with TRBJ1-2; D ambiguous. Looked up from germline, CDR1 is MDHEN and CDR2 is SYDVKM. The V end was cut by 7 bases, the J end by 3 bases, with 18 bases between. The CDR3 covers 15 residues. This chain's CDR3 is CASKGRATSHYGYTF. CDR3 nucleotides: TGTGCCAGCAAAGGACGCGCAACGTCTCACTATGGCTACACCTTC.

This clonotype was seen just once. This chain links TRBV20-1 with TRBJ2-5; D gene ambiguous. The CDR3 totals 12 residues. The germline CDR1 and CDR2 sequences are DFQATT and SNEGSKA (reference sequence). The V end was cut by 3 bases, the J end by 4 bases, with 9 bases between. The CDR3 DNA follows: TGCAGTGCTAGGCCGCGTGGAGAGACCCAGTACTTC. Amino acids: CSARPRGETQYF.

As concerns this clonotype: At one boundary the junction diverges from the germline segment, which might be a read error. V is TRBV29-1 and J is TRBJ2-1; no clear D. CDR1 SQVTM and CDR2 ANQGSEA come from the germline V gene. The CDR3 has 10 amino acids. In DNA form, the CDR3 reads TGCTGCGTTGGATTCGGTGAGCAGTTCTTC. Amino acids: CCVGFGEQFF.

The chain joins TRBV27 to TRBJ2-1; TRBD2 matches at 8 bases. This CDR3 contains 16 residues. The trim removed 8 bases at V and 4 bases at J, leaving 13 bases unmatched. Germline V CDR1 and CDR2: MNHEY, SMNVEV (reference sequence). The CDR3 coding sequence is TGTGCCAGCTATTTTAGCGGGATGGGAGGATACAATGAGCAGTTCTTC. This gives the protein CASYFSGMGGYNEQFF.